The T cell receptor beta chain described here comes from a study of response to subunit inactivated influenza vaccine. Points from the study as a whole: Few additional T cells are recruited per seasonal influenza vaccination, authors suggested.

This clonotype was detected a few times. What it recognizes is unknown. TCRdb processed the RT-PCR reads anew with MiXCR; each CDR3 protein has one entry. The sample holds fewer than 550,000 distinct CDR3 sequences, about 25% seen once. V shed 3 bases, J shed 5 bases, and the junction held 5 bases outside the gene matches. CDR3 length: 13 residues. CDR1 is DFQATT, CDR2 SNEGSKA, per germline (reference sequence). The sequence derives from a man in his fifties or sixties who received an inactivated influenza vaccine. The chain is built from TRBV20-1 and TRBJ2-7; 9 nucleotides line up with TRBD1. The sample consisted of CD4+ T cells sorted from PBMCs, taken 4 to 6 days after vaccination. In nucleotides, the CDR3 is TGCAGTGCTAGTGGGACAGGGATAGACGAGCAGTACTTC. Its translation is CSASGTGIDEQYF.